A single sample gave rise to the 15 T cell receptor beta chains below, sequenced in a study of blood T cell repertoires in COVID-19. This table comes from immunoSEQ multiplex PCR, and its TCRdb copy is limited to in-frame clones, with some not included. The sample includes around 130,000 clones, about four fifths of them seen just once. Sequencing was done on a sample of peripheral blood. The source of these receptors is a man aged 35 to 55 with active or convalescent COVID-19.

V and J are TRBV10-2 and TRBJ1-6; D is ambiguous. Germline CDR1 reads WSHSY; CDR2 reads SAAADI. This CDR3 spans 17 amino acids. With 2 bases removed from V and 0 bases from J, the gap between germline ends came to 11 bases. The CDR3 here is CASSEEARSSYNSPLHF. The CDR3 DNA is TGCGCCAGCAGTGAGGAGGCAAGAAGCTCCTATAATTCACCCCTCCACTTT.

As for this clone: Different DNA sequences within this sample yield the same CDR3. This chain links TRBV6-2 or TRBV6-3 with TRBJ1-5; no definite D call. V gave up 2 bases and J gave up 7 bases, with 6 bases separating them. The germline gives CDR1 MNHEY, CDR2 SVGEGT. The CDR3 has 12 amino acids. The CDR3 sequence is CASSYQRQPQHF. The CDR3 DNA reads as TGTGCCAGCAGTTACCAGAGGCAGCCCCAGCATTTT.

As concerns this clone: The CDR3 carries no conserved terminal phenylalanine or tryptophan, so it likely arises from a read error. The limits of the CDR3 on the DNA are not certain, so only TCRdb's listed CDR3 is given. This sequence joins TRBV20-1 and TRBJ2-7; TRBD2, the D gene given by the table, was not confirmed from the DNA. The CDR3 extends over 10 residues, inclusive of both ends. CDR1 is DFQATT, CDR2 SNEGSKA, per germline (reference sequence). CDR3 protein: CSSAGEERPL.

This chain uses TRBV24-1 with TRBJ1-5, with 9 positions matching TRBD1. The CDR3 covers 15 residues. The germline V gene encodes CDR1 KGHDR and CDR2 SFDVKD. V was clipped by 8 bases and J by 4 bases; unmatched bases: 8. The CDR3, as DNA: TGTGCCACCACAGGGACAGGGAATAGTAATCAGCCCCAGCATTTT. The encoded protein is CATTGTGNSNQPQHF.

The chain joins TRBV18 to TRBJ1-1; 7 bases are shared with TRBD1. CDR1 and CDR2 from the germline V gene are KGHSH and LQKENI. V was clipped by 3 bases and J by 4 bases; unmatched bases: 11. There are 16 residues in the CDR3. DNA of the CDR3: TGTGCCAGCTCACCTATATTCGAGACAGGGACCACTGAAGCTTTCTTT. It is translated as CASSPIFETGTTEAFF.

This clone was seen only once. This sequence joins TRBV7-2 and TRBJ2-7; 7 bases are shared with TRBD2. Trimming at V came to 6 bases and at J to 0 bases, leaving 5 bases not matched to a gene. Germline CDR1 SGHTA, CDR2 FQGNSA. The CDR3 covers 14 residues. The CDR3 sequence is CASRRAGSSYEQYF. The CDR3 nucleotides are TGTGCCAGCAGGAGAGCGGGGTCCTCCTACGAGCAGTACTTC.

The CDR3: CASRGQGLEKLFF. CDR3 coding DNA: TGTGCCAGCAGGGGACAGGGTTTGGAAAAACTGTTTTTT. This chain uses TRBV6-6 with TRBJ1-4, with TRBD1 identical over 9 bases. Per the germline V gene, CDR1 is MNHNY and CDR2 is SVGAGI (reference sequence). V shed 6 bases and J 8 bases; nucleotides not matched to a gene: 4. The CDR3 runs to 13 residues.

The chain has TRBV11-3 and TRBJ2-5; perhaps TRBD1 as D (5 bases). This CDR3 region has 11 residues. V lost 5 bases, J lost 4 bases, and 5 bases lay in between. The germline gives CDR1 SGHNT, CDR2 YENEEA. DNA of the CDR3: TGTGCCAGCAGCCAGGGAGAGACCCAGTACTTC. Translated: CASSQGETQYF.

J is TRBJ2-2 and V is TRBV28, with 9 bases fitting TRBD1. The CDR3 is made up of 18 amino acids. From germline, CDR1 is MDHEN and CDR2 SYDVKM. V was clipped by 6 bases and J by 3 bases; unmatched bases: 14. CDR3 region: CASSLGRDRAGDTGELFF. The DNA for the CDR3 is TGTGCCAGCAGCCTGGGGCGGGACAGGGCAGGGGACACCGGGGAGCTGTTTTTT.

This sequence joins TRBV25-1 and TRBJ1-5, with 8 bases aligning to TRBD1. The CDR3 runs to 17 residues. The germline CDR1 and CDR2 sequences are MGHDK and SYGVNS. With 5 bases clipped from V and 3 bases from J, the junction kept 12 bases outside the gene matches. The CDR3 loop reads CASSPLGQGGINQPQHF. The CDR3 DNA reads as TGTGCCAGCAGTCCCTTAGGACAGGGCGGGATCAATCAGCCCCAGCATTTT.

Points on this clone: This sample also contains other DNA sequences that code for the same CDR3. This chain uses TRBV11-2 with TRBJ1-1; TRBD1 agrees at 8 bases. The CDR3 totals 14 residues. Germline V CDR1 and CDR2: SGHAT, FQNNGV. The V and J ends lost 5 bases and 1 base, in that order; junction bases with no gene match: 3. In DNA form, the CDR3 reads TGTGCCAGCAGCCATGGACAGGGGAACACTGAAGCTTTCTTT. It specifies CASSHGQGNTEAFF.

V and J are TRBV6-5 and TRBJ1-6; D gene ambiguous. CDR1 is MNHEY and CDR2 is SVGAGI in the germline V gene. Trimming pared 3 bases from V and 7 bases from J, leaving 13 bases between. The CDR3 has 15 amino acids. Here the CDR3 reads CASSYYSSSNSPLHF. CDR3 sequence (DNA): TGTGCCAGCAGTTATTACAGCTCCAGCAATTCACCCCTCCACTTT.

This rearrangement joins TRBV2 to TRBJ2-3; possibly TRBD2 for D (5 bases). This CDR3 is built from 13 residues. The V end lost 11 bases, the J end lost 1 base, and 13 bases lay between the germline ends. Per the germline V gene, CDR1 is SNHLY and CDR2 is FYNNEI. In DNA, the CDR3 is TGTGCCGGAACAGCGGATGGCACAGATACGCAGTATTTT. Its protein is CAGTADGTDTQYF.

About this clone itself: Within the sample, other DNA sequences also encode this same CDR3. The chain is built from TRBV7-9 and TRBJ2-7; D perhaps matches TRBD1 (5 bases). V lost 8 bases, J lost 0 bases, and 11 bases lay in between. This CDR3 spans 13 amino acids. Germline V CDR1 and CDR2: SEHNR, FQNEAQ (reference sequence). The CDR3 sequence is CASSRGLSYEQYF. The CDR3 region has the DNA TGTGCCAGCTCAAGGGGTCTCTCCTACGAGCAGTACTTC.

The chain recombines TRBV6-2 or TRBV6-3 with TRBJ2-5; the D gene is possibly TRBD2 (5 bases). The germline gives CDR1 MNHEY, CDR2 SVGEGT. V lost 2 bases and J lost 5, with 12 bases in between. The CDR3 has 14 residues. The CDR3 sequence is CASSYNSEFETQYF. CDR3 coding DNA: TGTGCCAGCAGTTACAATAGCGAATTTGAGACCCAGTACTTC.